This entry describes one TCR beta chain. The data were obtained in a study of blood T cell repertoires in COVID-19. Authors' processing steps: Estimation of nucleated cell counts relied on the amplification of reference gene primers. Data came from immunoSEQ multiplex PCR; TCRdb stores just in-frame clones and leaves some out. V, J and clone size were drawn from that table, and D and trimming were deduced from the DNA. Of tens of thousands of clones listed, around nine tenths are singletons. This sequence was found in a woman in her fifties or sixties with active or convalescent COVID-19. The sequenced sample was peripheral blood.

The CDR3 nucleotides are TGCAGTGCTCCCCTCGCCGGGGAGCTGTTTTTT. This codes for CSAPLAGELFF. The chain uses TRBV20-1 and TRBJ2-2; D remains ambiguous. There are 11 residues in the CDR3. Trimming removed 5 bases from V and 6 bases from J, with 7 bases in between. CDR1 is DFQATT and CDR2 is SNEGSKA in the germline V gene (reference sequence).